This T cell receptor (beta chain) was identified in a study of cytomegalovirus exposure and HLA in healthy donors. The PCR used 60 Vbeta and 13 Jbeta primers. Assay used: immunoSEQ multiplex PCR; TCRdb lists only in-frame clones, some missing. The sample includes some 110,000 clones, more than 80% of them seen just once. CDR3 length: 15 residues. V trimming: 2 bases; J trimming: 8 bases; junction bases outside the gene matches: 9. CDR1 is MNHEY and CDR2 is SVGAGI in the germline V gene. This TCR was recovered from a man younger than 35 in good health and CMV-seronegative. The chain recombines TRBV6-5 with TRBJ2-1; 7 bases align to TRBD2. The sample taken for sequencing was PBMCs. CDR3 nucleotides: TGTGCCAGCAGTTACGCCGGGGGGATTGTCGATGAGCAGTTCTTC. This encodes CASSYAGGIVDEQFF.